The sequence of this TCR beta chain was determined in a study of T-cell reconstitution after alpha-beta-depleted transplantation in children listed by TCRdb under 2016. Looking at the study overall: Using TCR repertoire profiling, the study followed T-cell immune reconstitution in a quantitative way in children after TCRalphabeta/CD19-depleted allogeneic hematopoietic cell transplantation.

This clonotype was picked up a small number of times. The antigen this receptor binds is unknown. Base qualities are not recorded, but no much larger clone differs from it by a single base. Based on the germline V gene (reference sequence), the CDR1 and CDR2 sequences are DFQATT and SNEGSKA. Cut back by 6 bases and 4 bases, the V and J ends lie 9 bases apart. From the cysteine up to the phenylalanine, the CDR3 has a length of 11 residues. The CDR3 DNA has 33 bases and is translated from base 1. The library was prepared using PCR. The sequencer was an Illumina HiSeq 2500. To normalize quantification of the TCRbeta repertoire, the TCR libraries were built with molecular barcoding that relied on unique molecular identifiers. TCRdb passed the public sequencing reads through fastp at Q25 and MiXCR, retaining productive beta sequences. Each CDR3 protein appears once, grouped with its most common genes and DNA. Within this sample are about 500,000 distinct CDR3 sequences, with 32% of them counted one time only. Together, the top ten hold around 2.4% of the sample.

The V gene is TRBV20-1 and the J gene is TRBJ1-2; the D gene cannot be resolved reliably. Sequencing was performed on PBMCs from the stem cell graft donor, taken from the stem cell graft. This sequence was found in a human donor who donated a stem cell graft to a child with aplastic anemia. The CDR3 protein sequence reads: CSAAIPYGYTF. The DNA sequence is TGCAGTGCAGCGATACCCTATGGCTACACCTTC.